This T cell receptor beta chain originates from a study of blood T cell repertoires in COVID-19. Study as a whole: COVID-19 samples from acute and convalescent phases originated in the United States, Italy and Spain. The cDNA or gDNA used as material had been derived from T cells, B-cell-depleted T cells, or PBMCs.

This CDR3 has 17 amino acids. The germline V gene has CDR1 MNHNS and CDR2 SASEGT. After removal of 1 base from V and 7 bases from J, the junction contained 13 bases not matched to a gene. As originally analysed: By means of reference gene primer amplification, nucleated cell counts were estimated. Method: immunoSEQ multiplex PCR; TCRdb's copy keeps in-frame clones and lacks some. From that table come the V and J calls and clone size; the DNA was used to work out D and trimming. This sample has 80,000 or so clones; over 70% occur once, and the top ten carry about 12%. Material for sequencing was peripheral blood. J is TRBJ1-2 and V is TRBV6-1, with TRBD1 matching 9 bases. This sequence was found in an elderly man with acute or convalescent COVID-19. The CDR3 nucleotides are TGTGCCAGCAGTGAAGTAGGGACAGGGCAAAACGGACTTGGCTACACCTTC. This codes for CASSEVGTGQNGLGYTF.